This TCR beta chain was identified in a study of a mutant IDH1 vaccine in newly diagnosed glioma. Concerning this clone: The target antigen is unknown.

The table came from immunoSEQ multiplex PCR; TCRdb's copy has only in-frame clones and leaves some out. The profile shows tens of thousands of clones, around 85% of them singletons. The CDR3 loop spans 14 amino acids. Trimming left V 6 bases short and J 2 bases short, with 14 bases between. CDR1 and CDR2 (germline): SNHLY, FYNNEI. The time point: week 5, during vaccination. Doses consisted of 300 ug of mutant IDH1 20-mer peptide each, paired with topical imiquimod. This sequence was found in a man under 40 with glioma. The rearrangement links TRBV2 to TRBJ2-7; possibly TRBD1 or TRBD2 for D (5 bases each). The sample consisted of PBMCs, taken from a glioma patient whose treatment included an IDH1 peptide vaccine. The CDR3 nucleotides read TGTGCCAGCAGCGTCGGGGCGGAGGCCTACGAGCAGTACTTC. Translated: CASSVGAEAYEQYF.